Each of the 26 T cell receptor beta chains below was sequenced from the same sample in a study of blood T cell repertoires in COVID-19. Assay used: immunoSEQ multiplex PCR; TCRdb lists only in-frame clones, some missing. The table lists roughly 99,000 clones, around 90% of them singletons, with less than 1.5% in the top ten. Material for sequencing was peripheral blood. Every receptor here comes from a woman aged 25 to 39 with acute or convalescent COVID-19.

The chain recombines TRBV5-1 with TRBJ2-5; TRBD2 matches 12 bases. Unmatched junction bases numbered 10, after V lost 4 bases and J lost 9 bases. The germline V gene encodes CDR1 SGHRS and CDR2 YFSETQ. This CDR3 has 15 amino acids. CDR3 nucleotide sequence: TGCGCCAGCAGCCTCGACCCTAGCGGGAGGGCCGCCCAGTACTTC. Protein product: CASSLDPSGRAAQYF.

V is TRBV19 and J is TRBJ1-2, with D uncertain. V shed 8 bases and J shed 2 bases, with 9 bases lying between them. Germline CDR1 LNHDA, CDR2 SQIVND (reference sequence). The CDR3 consists of 12 residues. The CDR3 DNA follows: TGTGCCAGTCGGACGGGAAACTATGGCTACACCTTC. This gives the protein CASRTGNYGYTF. Filled out from reference TRBV19 and TRBJ1-2, the complete variable domain reads DGGITQSPKYLFRKEGQNVTLSCEQNLNHDAMYWYRQDPGQGLRLIYYSQIVNDFQKGDIAEGYSVSREKKESFPLTVTSAQKNPTAFYLCASRTGNYGYTFGSGTRLTVV.

The J gene is TRBJ2-3, the V gene TRBV7-3; 12 bases fit TRBD2. Looked up from germline, CDR1 is SGHTA and CDR2 is FQGTGA. This CDR3 contains 16 residues. V was pared by 4 bases and J by 4 bases, with 6 bases of the junction left unmatched. CDR3 in amino acids: CASSYSSGGAPDTQYF. The CDR3 DNA is TGTGCCAGCAGCTATTCTAGCGGGGGGGCCCCAGATACGCAGTATTTT.

The chain links TRBV9 to TRBJ1-3, with D perhaps TRBD1 (5 bases). This CDR3 region has 16 residues. Germline-derived CDR1 and CDR2 are SGDLS and YYNGEE. Trimming stripped 0 bases from V and 0 bases from J, with 10 bases between. The CDR3 DNA sequence: TGTGCCAGCAGCGTAGGGGGCAGAAGCTCTGGAAACACCATATATTTT. Encoded protein: CASSVGGRSSGNTIYF. The entire variable domain, with the rest obtained from reference TRBV9 and TRBJ1-3, is as follows: DSGVTQTPKHLITATGQRVTLRCSPRSGDLSVYWYQQSLDQGLQFLIQYYNGEERAKGNILERFSAQQFPDLHSELNLSSLELGDSALYFCASSVGGRSSGNTIYFGEGSWLTVV.

This clone was detected only a few times. This rearrangement joins TRBV9 to TRBJ2-1; TRBD2 agrees at 8 bases. J gave up 8 bases and V 0 bases, and 10 bases lay outside the gene matches. This CDR3 contains 16 residues. Per the germline V gene, CDR1 is SGDLS and CDR2 is YYNGEE. In nucleotides, the CDR3 is TGTGCCAGCAGCGTAGGGGTTAGCGGGATTTACGATGAGCAGTTCTTC. This codes for CASSVGVSGIYDEQFF.

The chain has TRBV5-1 and TRBJ2-5; possibly TRBD1 for D (6 bases). Germline-derived CDR1 and CDR2 are SGHRS and YFSETQ. The CDR3 length is 18 residues. V was shortened by 3 bases and J by 2 bases, with 23 bases between the two germline ends. The CDR3 sequence is CASSWGLDTLRFQETQYF. The CDR3 region has the DNA TGCGCCAGCAGCTGGGGGCTCGATACCCTCCGTTTTCAAGAGACCCAGTACTTC.

The table lists this clone with a few counts. The V gene is TRBV6-5, the J gene TRBJ2-7, with TRBD2 identical over 8 bases. This CDR3 spans 12 amino acids. Germline-derived CDR1 and CDR2 are MNHEY and SVGAGI. V lost 10 bases to trimming and J lost 5 bases; unmatched junction nucleotides: 7. CDR3 DNA: TGTGCCACCTCCGGGACTAGGAACGAGCAGTACTTC. Protein sequence: CATSGTRNEQYF.

The chain combines TRBV19 with TRBJ2-1; the match to TRBD1 covers 9 bases. Germline lookup yields CDR1 LNHDA and CDR2 SQIVND (reference sequence). CDR3 length: 11 amino acids. V lost 10 bases to trimming and J lost 9 bases; unmatched junction nucleotides: 4. The CDR3 spells CATRTGVEQFF. The CDR3 DNA reads as TGTGCCACCAGGACAGGGGTTGAGCAGTTCTTC.

The J gene is TRBJ1-2, the V gene TRBV7-8, with D possibly TRBD1 on 6 matching bases. CDR3 length equals 13 residues. CDR1 SGHVS and CDR2 FQNEAQ come from the germline V gene. Deletions cut 5 bases from V and 8 bases from J, with 15 bases between. In DNA form, the CDR3 reads TGTGCCAGCAGCCCCGGGCAGGGGTACGGCTACACCTTC. Translated: CASSPGQGYGYTF.

This chain connects TRBV7-9 to TRBJ1-2, with a tentative D call TRBD1 (5 bases). There are 16 residues in the CDR3. The germline V gene encodes CDR1 SEHNR and CDR2 FQNEAQ (reference sequence). V gave up 5 bases and J gave up 1 base, with 17 bases separating them. The CDR3 DNA follows: TGTGCCAGCAGCCCTACTGGGGGACTGCGTAACTATGGCTACACCTTC. This gives the protein CASSPTGGLRNYGYTF.

The gene calls are TRBV24-1 and TRBJ2-1; unclear D gene. CDR3 length equals 13 residues. The V and J ends lost 5 bases and 4 bases respectively, with 8 bases between them. The germline V gene encodes CDR1 KGHDR and CDR2 SFDVKD. CDR3 coding DNA: TGTGCCACCAGTGCGGCTAGTTACAATGAGCAGTTCTTC. It encodes CATSAASYNEQFF.

To note about this clone: At one of its ends the junction is not consistent with the germline gene, which may arise from a read error. The chain joins TRBV30 to TRBJ1-3; TRBD1 matches 8 bases. The germline CDR1 and CDR2 sequences are GTSNPN and SVGIG (reference sequence). This CDR3 has 14 residues. The CDR3 region is CAWIPPRTGRSLDF. The CDR3, as DNA: TGTGCCTGGATTCCTCCAAGGACAGGGCGCTCCCTCGATTTT.

This clone is a singleton in its sample. The chain recombines TRBV27 with TRBJ2-1, with 13 bases aligning to TRBD2. CDR3 length: 14 residues. CDR1 MNHEY and CDR2 SMNVEV come from the germline V gene (reference sequence). Losses at the gene ends were 5 bases for V and 11 bases for J; bases not matched to a gene: 6. CDR3 DNA: TGTGCCAGCAGTCCGACTAGCGGGGGGACCAAGCAGTTCTTC. Protein product: CASSPTSGGTKQFF.

V usage is TRBV27 and J usage is TRBJ2-1, with 9 bases fitting TRBD2. Germline V gene lookup returns CDR1 MNHEY and CDR2 SMNVEV (reference sequence). The V and J ends lost 7 bases and 4 bases, in that order; junction bases with no gene match: 5. The CDR3 runs to 14 residues. The CDR3 region has the DNA TGTGCCAGCACCGTTAGCGGGGGTTACAATGAGCAGTTCTTC. It encodes CASTVSGGYNEQFF.

V usage is TRBV7-2 and J usage is TRBJ2-2; D may be TRBD2 (5 bases). Trimming pared 1 base from V and 7 bases from J, leaving 13 bases between. The CDR3 runs to 15 residues. Per the germline V gene, CDR1 is SGHTA and CDR2 is FQGNSA. CDR3 sequence: CASSLVTGWGGELFF. The CDR3 DNA follows: TGTGCCAGCAGCTTAGTTACGGGGTGGGGCGGGGAGCTGTTTTTT.

The chain combines TRBV4-3 with TRBJ2-5; 7 bases map to TRBD2. Germline-derived CDR1 and CDR2 are LGHNA and YSLEER. The CDR3 has 15 residues. With V trimmed by 4 bases and J by 5 bases, 10 bases remained unmatched. The CDR3 nucleotides read TGCGCCAGCAGCCGTGTACAAAGGGAGGGGGAGACCCAGTACTTC. Translated: CASSRVQREGETQYF.

The V and J genes are TRBV27 and TRBJ2-1, with D possibly matching TRBD1 (6 bases). From germline, CDR1 is MNHEY and CDR2 SMNVEV (reference sequence). V was clipped by 5 bases and J by 8 bases, with 16 bases between them. The length of the CDR3 is 14 residues. In nucleotides, the CDR3 is TGTGCCAGCAGTGCTTTTTTTGGGGGCTATGAGCAGTTCTTC. Protein product: CASSAFFGGYEQFF.

This rearrangement joins TRBV3-1 (or the pseudogene TRBV3-2) to TRBJ1-2, with D tentatively TRBD1 (6 bases). Germline CDR1 is LGHDT and CDR2 is YNNKEL (reference sequence). The V end was cut by 4 bases, the J end by 4 bases, with 13 bases between. The CDR3 contains 14 residues. DNA for the CDR3: TGTGCCAGCAGCCGTAAGACAGGCACCTATGGCTACACCTTC. It translates to CASSRKTGTYGYTF.

The chain combines TRBV5-6 with TRBJ2-7; maybe TRBD2 (5 bases). Germline-derived CDR1 and CDR2 are SGHDT and YYEEEE. There are 13 residues in the CDR3. With 0 bases removed from V and 6 bases from J, the gap between germline ends came to 10 bases. Written as DNA, the CDR3 is TGTGCCAGCAGCTTGGGGGAGCTAGGCGAGCAGTACTTC. Its protein product is CASSLGELGEQYF.

This clone was found a few times. The chain links TRBV18 to TRBJ2-1; 7 nucleotides align to TRBD2. The J segment lost 8 bases and the V segment lost 3 bases, leaving 10 bases of the junction unmatched. Germline V gene lookup returns CDR1 KGHSH and CDR2 LQKENI. This CDR3 is built from 15 residues. This chain's CDR3 is CASSPWTRSLDEQFF. The CDR3 nucleotides read TGTGCCAGCTCACCCTGGACTAGGTCGCTCGATGAGCAGTTCTTC.

The chain carries TRBV14 and TRBJ2-7, with D hard to call. The V gene's germline CDR1 is SGHDN and CDR2 FVKESK. CDR3 length: 14 residues. Trimming stripped 6 bases from V and 1 base from J, with 13 bases between. CDR3 bases: TGTGCCAGCAGTTCTCAAGCGCGTTCCTACGAGCAGTACTTC. Protein product: CASSSQARSYEQYF.

The V gene is TRBV6-5, the J gene TRBJ2-1, with 9 bases that match TRBD1. The germline gives CDR1 MNHEY, CDR2 SVGAGI. V lost 0 bases, J lost 9 bases, and 9 bases stayed unmatched. This CDR3 has 16 amino acids. The CDR3 sequence is CASSYSTGQGTTEQFF. The CDR3 DNA reads TGTGCCAGCAGTTACTCGACGGGACAGGGAACAACTGAGCAGTTCTTC.

This sequence joins TRBV7-3 and TRBJ2-1; a weak D match, TRBD1 (5 bases). This CDR3 comprises 13 residues. Trimming took 7 bases from V and 9 from J, leaving 16 bases between them. Per the germline V gene, CDR1 is SGHTA and CDR2 is FQGTGA. The DNA of the CDR3 is TGTGCCAGCACCCTGGGGCCCTCTGGTGAGCAGTTCTTC. Amino acid sequence: CASTLGPSGEQFF.

The rearrangement uses TRBV27 and TRBJ2-2, with 9 bases aligning to TRBD2. This CDR3 has 16 amino acids. After removal of 5 bases from V and 3 bases from J, the junction contained 7 bases not matched to a gene. Germline lookup yields CDR1 MNHEY and CDR2 SMNVEV (reference sequence). Written as DNA, the CDR3 is TGTGCCAGCAGTCCCCCTAGCGGGATCTACACCGGGGAGCTGTTTTTT. It codes for CASSPPSGIYTGELFF.

The chain has TRBV4-3 and TRBJ1-2; D unresolved. The CDR3 is 14 residues long. The V end lost 0 bases, the J end lost 6 bases, and 11 bases lay between the germline ends. Germline loops: CDR1 LGHNA, CDR2 YSLEER. The CDR3 DNA is TGCGCCAGCAGCCAAGATTACAGCTTCCATGGCTACACCTTC. This encodes CASSQDYSFHGYTF.

The gene calls are TRBV5-1 and TRBJ1-1; TRBD1 might be the D (6 bases). CDR3 size: 16 residues. V lost 4 bases, J lost 3 bases, and 19 bases lay in between. CDR1 and CDR2 (germline): SGHRS, YFSETQ. This CDR3 is CASSAPIGGVYTEAFF. DNA of the CDR3: TGCGCCAGCAGCGCCCCGATAGGGGGGGTGTACACTGAAGCTTTCTTT.